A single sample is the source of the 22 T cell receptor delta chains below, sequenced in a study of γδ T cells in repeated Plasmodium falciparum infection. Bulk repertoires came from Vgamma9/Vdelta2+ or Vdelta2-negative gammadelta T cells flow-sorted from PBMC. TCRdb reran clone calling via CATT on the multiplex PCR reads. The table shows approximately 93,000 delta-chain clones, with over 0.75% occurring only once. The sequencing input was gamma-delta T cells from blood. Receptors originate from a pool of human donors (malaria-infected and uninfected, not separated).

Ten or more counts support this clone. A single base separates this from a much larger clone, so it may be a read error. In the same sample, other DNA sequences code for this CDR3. In nucleotides, the CDR3 is TGTGCTCTTGGGGATTACGACTACTGGGGGATAGGGAAGTCCGATAAACTCATCTTT. Translation: CALGDYDYWGIGKSDKLIF. This chain connects TRDV1 to TRDJ1, with 11 bases aligning to TRDD3. The CDR3 covers 19 residues. Germline CDR1 is TSWWSYY and CDR2 is QGS. With 3 bases clipped from V and 3 bases from J, the junction kept 15 bases outside the gene matches.

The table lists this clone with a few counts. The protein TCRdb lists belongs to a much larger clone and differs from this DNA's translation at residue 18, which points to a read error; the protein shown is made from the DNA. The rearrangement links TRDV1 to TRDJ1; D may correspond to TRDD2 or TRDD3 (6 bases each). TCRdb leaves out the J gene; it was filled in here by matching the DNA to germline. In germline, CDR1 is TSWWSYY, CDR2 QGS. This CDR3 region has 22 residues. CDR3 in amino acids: CALGELVLSYALGGANTNKLIF. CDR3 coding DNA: TGTGCTCTTGGGGAACTAGTCTTATCCTACGCCTTGGGGGGCGCAAACACCAATAAACTCATCTTT.

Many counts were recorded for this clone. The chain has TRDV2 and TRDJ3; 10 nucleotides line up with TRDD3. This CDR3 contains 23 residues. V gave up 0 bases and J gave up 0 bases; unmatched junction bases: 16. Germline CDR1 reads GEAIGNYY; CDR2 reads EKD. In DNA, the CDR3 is TGTGCCTGTGACACCGTCAGAGGGGGATACGCTCGGGACCTCTCCTGGGACACCCGACAGATGTTTTTC. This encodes CACDTVRGGYARDLSWDTRQMFF.

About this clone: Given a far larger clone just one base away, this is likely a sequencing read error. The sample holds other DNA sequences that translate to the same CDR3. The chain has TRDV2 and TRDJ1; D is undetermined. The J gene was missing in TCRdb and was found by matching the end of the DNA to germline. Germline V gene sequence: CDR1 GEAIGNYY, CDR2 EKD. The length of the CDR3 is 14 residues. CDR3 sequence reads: CACDTVGNTDKLIF. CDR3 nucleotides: TGTGCCTGTGACACCGTCGGAAACACAGATAAACTCATCTTT.

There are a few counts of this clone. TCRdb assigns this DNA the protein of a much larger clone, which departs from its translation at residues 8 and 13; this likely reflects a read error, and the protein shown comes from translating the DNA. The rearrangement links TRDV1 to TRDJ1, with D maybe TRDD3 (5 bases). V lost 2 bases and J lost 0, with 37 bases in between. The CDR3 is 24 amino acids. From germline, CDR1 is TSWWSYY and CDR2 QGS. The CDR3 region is CALGEFRLRYYWRMEDWYTDKLIF. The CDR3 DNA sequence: TGTGCTCTTGGGGAATTTAGACTCCGCTATTACTGGAGGATGGAAGATTGGTACACCGATAAACTCATCTTT.

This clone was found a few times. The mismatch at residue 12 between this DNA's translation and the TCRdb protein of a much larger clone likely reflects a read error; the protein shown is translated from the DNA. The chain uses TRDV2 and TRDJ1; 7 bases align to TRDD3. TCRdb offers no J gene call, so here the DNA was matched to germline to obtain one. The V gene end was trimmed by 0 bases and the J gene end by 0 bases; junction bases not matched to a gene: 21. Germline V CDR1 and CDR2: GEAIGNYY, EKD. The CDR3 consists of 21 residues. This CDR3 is CACDTKALGIGPDPYTDKLIF. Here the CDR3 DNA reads TGTGCCTGTGACACCAAGGCACTGGGGATCGGGCCGGACCCGTACACCGATAAACTCATCTTT.

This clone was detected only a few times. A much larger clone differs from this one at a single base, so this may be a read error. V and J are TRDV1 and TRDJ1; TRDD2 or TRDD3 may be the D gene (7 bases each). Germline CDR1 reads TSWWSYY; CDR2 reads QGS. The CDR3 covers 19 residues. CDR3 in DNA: TGTTCTCTTGGGGAACTCCTCCATTCCTACGGGGGATTCACCGATAAACTCATCTTT. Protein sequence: CSLGELLHSYGGFTDKLIF.

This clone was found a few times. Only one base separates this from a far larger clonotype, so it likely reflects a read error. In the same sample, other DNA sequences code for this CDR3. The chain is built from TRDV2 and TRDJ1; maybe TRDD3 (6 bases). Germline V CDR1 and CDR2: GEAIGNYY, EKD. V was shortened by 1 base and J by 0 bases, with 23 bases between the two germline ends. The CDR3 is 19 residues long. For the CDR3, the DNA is TGTGCCTGTGACACGGGATCATACACTGGGCTACTTTACACCGATAAACTCATCTTT. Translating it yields CACDTGSYTGLLYTDKLIF.

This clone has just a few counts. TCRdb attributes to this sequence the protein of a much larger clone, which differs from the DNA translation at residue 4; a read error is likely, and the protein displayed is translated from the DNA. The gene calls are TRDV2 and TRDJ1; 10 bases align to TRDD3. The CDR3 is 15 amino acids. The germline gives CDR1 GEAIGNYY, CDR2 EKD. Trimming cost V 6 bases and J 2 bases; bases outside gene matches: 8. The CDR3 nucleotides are TGTGCCTGTTACAATCTGGGGGATAAGACCGATAAACTCATCTTT. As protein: CACYNLGDKTDKLIF.

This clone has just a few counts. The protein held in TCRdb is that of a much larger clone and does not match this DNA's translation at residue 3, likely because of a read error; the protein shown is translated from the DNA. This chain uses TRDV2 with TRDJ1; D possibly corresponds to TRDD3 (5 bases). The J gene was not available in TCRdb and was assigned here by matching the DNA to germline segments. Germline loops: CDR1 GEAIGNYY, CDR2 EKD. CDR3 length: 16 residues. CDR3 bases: TGTGCCTTTGACACCGTATCCCGTACTGGAGACGATAAACTCATCTTT. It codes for CAFDTVSRTGDDKLIF.

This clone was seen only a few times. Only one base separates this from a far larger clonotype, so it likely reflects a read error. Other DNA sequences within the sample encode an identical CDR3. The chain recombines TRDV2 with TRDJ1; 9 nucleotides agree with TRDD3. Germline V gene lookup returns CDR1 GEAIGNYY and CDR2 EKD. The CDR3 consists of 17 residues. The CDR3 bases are TGTGCCTGTGACACCAGGCAACTGGGGGAATACACCGACAAACTCATCTTT. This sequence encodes CACDTRQLGEYTDKLIF.

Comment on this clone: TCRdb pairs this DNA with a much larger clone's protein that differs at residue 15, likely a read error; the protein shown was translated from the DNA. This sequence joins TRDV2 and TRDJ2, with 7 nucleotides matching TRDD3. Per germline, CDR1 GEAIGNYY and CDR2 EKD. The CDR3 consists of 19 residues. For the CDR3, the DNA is TGTGCCTGTGACACCGTAGCGGTACTGGGGTCCCATTTGACATCACAACTCTTCTTT. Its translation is CACDTVAVLGSHLTSQLFF.

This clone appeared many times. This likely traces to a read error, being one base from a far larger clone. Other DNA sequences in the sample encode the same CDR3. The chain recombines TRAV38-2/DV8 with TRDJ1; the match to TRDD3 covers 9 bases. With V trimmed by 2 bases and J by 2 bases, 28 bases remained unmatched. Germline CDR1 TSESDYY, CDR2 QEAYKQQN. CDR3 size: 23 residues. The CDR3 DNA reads TGTGCTTATAGGAGTAAGATTTCCTTCCTGGACCCTACTGGGGGACACGGGACCGATAAACTCATCTTT. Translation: CAYRSKISFLDPTGGHGTDKLIF.

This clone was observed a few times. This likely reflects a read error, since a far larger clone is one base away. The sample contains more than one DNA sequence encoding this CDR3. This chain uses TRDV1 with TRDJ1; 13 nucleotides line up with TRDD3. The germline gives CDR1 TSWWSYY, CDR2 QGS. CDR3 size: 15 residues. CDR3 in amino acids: CALGDCTGGYEKLIF. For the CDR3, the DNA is TGTGCTCTCGGGGACTGCACTGGGGGATACGAGAAACTCATCTTT.

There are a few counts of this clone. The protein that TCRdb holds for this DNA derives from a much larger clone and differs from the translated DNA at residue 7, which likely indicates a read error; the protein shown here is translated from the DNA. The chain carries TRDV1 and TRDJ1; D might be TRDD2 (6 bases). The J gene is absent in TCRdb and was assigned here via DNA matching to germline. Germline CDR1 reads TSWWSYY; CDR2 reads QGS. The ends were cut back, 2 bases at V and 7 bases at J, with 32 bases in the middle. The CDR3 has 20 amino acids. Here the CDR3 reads CALGESPFPLPQLYCCKLIF. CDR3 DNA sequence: TGTGCTCTTGGGGAATCTCCCTTTCCCCTTCCACAGTTGTACTGCTGTAAACTCATCTTT.

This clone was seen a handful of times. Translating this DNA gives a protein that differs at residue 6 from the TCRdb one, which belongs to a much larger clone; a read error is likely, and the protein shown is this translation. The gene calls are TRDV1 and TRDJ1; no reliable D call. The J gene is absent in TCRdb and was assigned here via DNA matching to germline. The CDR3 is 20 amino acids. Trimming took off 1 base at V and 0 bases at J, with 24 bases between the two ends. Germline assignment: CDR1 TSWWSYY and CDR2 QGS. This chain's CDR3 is CALGERLMVPGMPYTDKLIF. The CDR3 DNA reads TGTGCTCTTGGGGAACGACTTATGGTCCCCGGAATGCCGTACACCGATAAACTCATCTTT.

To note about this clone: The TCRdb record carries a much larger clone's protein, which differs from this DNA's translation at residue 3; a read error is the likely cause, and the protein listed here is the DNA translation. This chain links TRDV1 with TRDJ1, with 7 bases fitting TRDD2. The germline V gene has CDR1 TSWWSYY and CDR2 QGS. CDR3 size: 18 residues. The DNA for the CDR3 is TGTGCTCGTGGGGTTTCTTCTTTCCTACGGGGGTACACCGATAAACTCATCTTT. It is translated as CARGVSSFLRGYTDKLIF.

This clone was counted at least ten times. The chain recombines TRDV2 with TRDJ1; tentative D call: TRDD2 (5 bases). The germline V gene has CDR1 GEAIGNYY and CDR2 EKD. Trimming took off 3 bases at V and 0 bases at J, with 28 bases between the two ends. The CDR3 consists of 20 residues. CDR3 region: CACDRWAPTLDLTYTDKLIF. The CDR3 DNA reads TGTGCCTGTGACCGATGGGCCCCTACTCTAGACCTGACGTACACCGATAAACTCATCTTT.

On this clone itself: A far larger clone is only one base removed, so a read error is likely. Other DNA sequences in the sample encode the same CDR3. The CDR3 loop is CALGELGPPAGRSFTDKLIF. CDR3 DNA: TGCGCTCTTGGGGAACTTGGGCCCCCCGCGGGCCGCTCCTTCACCGATAAACTCATCTTT. This sequence joins TRDV1 and TRDJ1; D perhaps matches TRDD3 (5 bases). CDR3 size: 20 residues. Germline-derived CDR1 and CDR2 are TSWWSYY and QGS.

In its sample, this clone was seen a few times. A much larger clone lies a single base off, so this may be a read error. The CDR3 here is CALGERDPTGDTDKLIF. CDR3 coding DNA: TGTGCTCTTGGGGAACGAGATCCTACGGGGGACACCGATAAACTCATCTTT. The gene calls are TRDV1 and TRDJ1; tentatively, D is TRDD2 (6 bases). Assignment of the J gene here rests on matching the DNA to germline, because TCRdb gives none. Between the trimmed V and J ends, which lost 1 base and 0 bases, there was a span of 15 bases. The CDR3 consists of 17 residues. The germline gives CDR1 TSWWSYY, CDR2 QGS.

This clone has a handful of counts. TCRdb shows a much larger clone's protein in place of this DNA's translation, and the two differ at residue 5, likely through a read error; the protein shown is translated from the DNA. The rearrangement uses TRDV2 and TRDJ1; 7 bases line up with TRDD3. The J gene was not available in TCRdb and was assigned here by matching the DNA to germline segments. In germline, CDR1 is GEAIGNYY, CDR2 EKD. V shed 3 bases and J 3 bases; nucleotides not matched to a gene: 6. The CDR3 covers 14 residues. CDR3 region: CACDQGYTSDKLIF. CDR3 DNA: TGTGCCTGTGACCAGGGATACACCTCCGATAAACTCATCTTT.

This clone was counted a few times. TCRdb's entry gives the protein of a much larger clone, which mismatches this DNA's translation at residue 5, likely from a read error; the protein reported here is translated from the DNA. DNA of the CDR3: TGTGCCTGTGACTCCCGTGGTCCGGGCTCCTGGGACACCCGACAGATGTTTTTC. As protein: CACDSRGPGSWDTRQMFF. The rearrangement uses TRDV2 and TRDJ3; D gene uncertain. Looked up from germline, CDR1 is GEAIGNYY and CDR2 is EKD. Trimming took 3 bases from V and 0 from J, leaving 14 bases between them. The CDR3 is 18 amino acids.